This TCR beta chain was recovered during a study of control samples from healthy donors and cancer patients. Repertoires were generated with immunoSEQ multiplex PCR, while TCRdb's copy carries only in-frame clones and drops some. There are tens of thousands of clones in the sample; around 85% occur only once, and roughly 6% lies in the top ten. Germline V CDR1 and CDR2: SGHAT, FQNNGV. The V end lost 1 base, the J end lost 4 bases, and 5 bases lay between the germline ends. The CDR3 consists of 13 residues. The TCR comes from a man aged 35 to 55 in good health. The specimen was blood. The chain joins TRBV11-2 to TRBJ1-5; D is ambiguous. CDR3 nucleotides: TGTGCCAGCAGCTTAGGTTCTAATCAGCCCCAGCATTTT. Its protein is CASSLGSNQPQHF.